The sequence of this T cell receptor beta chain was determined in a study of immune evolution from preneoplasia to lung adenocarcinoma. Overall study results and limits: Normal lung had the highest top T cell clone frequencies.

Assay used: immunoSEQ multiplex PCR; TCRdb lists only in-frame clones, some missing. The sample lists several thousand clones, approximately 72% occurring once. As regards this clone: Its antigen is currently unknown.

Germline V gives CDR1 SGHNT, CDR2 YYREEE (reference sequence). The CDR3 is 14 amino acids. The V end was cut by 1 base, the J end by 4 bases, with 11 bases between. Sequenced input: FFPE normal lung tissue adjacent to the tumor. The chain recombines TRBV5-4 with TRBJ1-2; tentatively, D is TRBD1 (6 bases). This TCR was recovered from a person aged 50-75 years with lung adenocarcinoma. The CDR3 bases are TGTGCCAGCAGCTTGTCGAGGGGGGCCTATGGCTACACCTTC. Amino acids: CASSLSRGAYGYTF.